Given below is one T cell receptor (beta chain) in context. The authors' processing: The assay estimated nucleated cells by amplifying reference gene primers. Sequenced by immunoSEQ multiplex PCR; TCRdb stores in-frame clones only, minus some. V, J and clone size are those of that table, while D and trimming were read from the DNA. The sample includes about 120,000 clones, about 78% of them seen just once. The sample belongs to a study of blood T cell repertoires in COVID-19. On the study more broadly: Researchers got acute and convalescent COVID-19 samples from the United States, Italy and Spain. The analysed material was cDNA or gDNA that came from T cells, B-cell-depleted T cells, or PBMCs.

Germline CDR1 reads MNHGY; CDR2 reads SAAAGT. Germline trimming cut 2 bases from V and 5 bases from J; bases unmatched to any gene: 6. The length of the CDR3 is 16 residues. The source of this sequence is a man in his 70s with acute or convalescent COVID-19. This chain connects TRBV6-8 to TRBJ1-5; 10 nucleotides align to TRBD1. Sequencing used peripheral blood. For the CDR3, the DNA is TGTGCCAGCAGTTACCCCCTGACAGGGGGCGATCAGCCCCAGCATTTT. Residues: CASSYPLTGGDQPQHF.